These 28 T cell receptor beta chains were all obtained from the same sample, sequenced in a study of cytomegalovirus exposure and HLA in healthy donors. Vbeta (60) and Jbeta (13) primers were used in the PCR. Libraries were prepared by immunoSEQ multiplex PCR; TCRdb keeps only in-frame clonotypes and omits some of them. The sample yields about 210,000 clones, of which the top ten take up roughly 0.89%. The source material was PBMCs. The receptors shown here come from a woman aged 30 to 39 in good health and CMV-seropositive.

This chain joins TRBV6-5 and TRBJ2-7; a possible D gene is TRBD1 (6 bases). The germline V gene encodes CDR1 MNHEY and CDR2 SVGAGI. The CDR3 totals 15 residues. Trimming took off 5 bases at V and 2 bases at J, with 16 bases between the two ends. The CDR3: CASSPPGQAAYEQYF. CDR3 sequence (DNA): TGTGCCAGCAGTCCCCCGGGACAAGCTGCCTACGAGCAGTACTTC.

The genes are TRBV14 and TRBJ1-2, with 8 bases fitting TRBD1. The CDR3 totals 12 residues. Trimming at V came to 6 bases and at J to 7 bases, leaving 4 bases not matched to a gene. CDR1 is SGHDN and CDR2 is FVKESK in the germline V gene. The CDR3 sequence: CASRRGQGGYTF. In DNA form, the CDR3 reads TGTGCCAGCAGGCGCGGACAGGGTGGCTACACCTTC.

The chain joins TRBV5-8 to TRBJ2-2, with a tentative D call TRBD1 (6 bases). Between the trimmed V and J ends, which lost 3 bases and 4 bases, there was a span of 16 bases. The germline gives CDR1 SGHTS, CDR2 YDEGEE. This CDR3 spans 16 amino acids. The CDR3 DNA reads TGTGCCAGCAGCTCAGAATCCGGGACACTCACCGGGGAGCTGTTTTTT. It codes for CASSSESGTLTGELFF.

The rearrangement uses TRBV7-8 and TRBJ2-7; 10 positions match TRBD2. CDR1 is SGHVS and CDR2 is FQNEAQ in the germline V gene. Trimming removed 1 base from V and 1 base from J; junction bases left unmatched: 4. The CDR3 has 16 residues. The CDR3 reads CASSLGTSGLSYEQYF. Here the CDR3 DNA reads TGTGCCAGCAGCTTAGGGACTAGCGGACTATCCTACGAGCAGTACTTC.

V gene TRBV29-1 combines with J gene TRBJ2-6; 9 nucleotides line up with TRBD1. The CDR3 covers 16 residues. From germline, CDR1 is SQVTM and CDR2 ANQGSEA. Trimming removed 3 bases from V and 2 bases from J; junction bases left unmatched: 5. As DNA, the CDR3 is TGCAGCGTTGAGGTCTGGGACAGGGCTGGGGCCAACGTCCTGACTTTC. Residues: CSVEVWDRAGANVLTF.

The CDR3 region is CASSLDGSSYEQYF. The CDR3 DNA follows: TGTGCCAGCAGCCTGGACGGTAGCTCCTACGAGCAGTACTTC. The rearrangement uses TRBV5-4 and TRBJ2-5; D unclear. The last part of the DNA fits TRBJ2-7 better; the J call may be wrong. Germline loops: CDR1 SGHNT, CDR2 YYREEE (reference sequence). This CDR3 contains 14 residues.

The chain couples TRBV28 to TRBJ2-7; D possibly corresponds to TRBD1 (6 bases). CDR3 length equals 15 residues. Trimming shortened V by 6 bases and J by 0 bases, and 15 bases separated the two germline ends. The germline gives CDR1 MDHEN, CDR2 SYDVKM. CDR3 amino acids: CASSVSGHTSYEQYF. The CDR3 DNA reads TGTGCCAGCAGCGTATCGGGACATACCTCCTACGAGCAGTACTTC.

The DNA of the CDR3 is TGCGCCAGCAGCACGGGACTAGCGGGAGGGGTACAAGAGACCCAGTACTTC. Translating gives CASSTGLAGGVQETQYF. V and J are TRBV5-1 and TRBJ2-5, with 16 bases fitting TRBD2. Germline CDR1 SGHRS, CDR2 YFSETQ. The CDR3 loop spans 17 amino acids. The junction had 5 bases not matched to a gene; V was cut back by 4 bases and J by 2 bases.

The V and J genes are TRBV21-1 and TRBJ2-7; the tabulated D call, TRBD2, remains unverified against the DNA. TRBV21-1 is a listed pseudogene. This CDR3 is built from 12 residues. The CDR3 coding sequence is TGTGCCAGCAGCTTAACGAGGTTCGGGCAGTACTTC. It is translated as CASSLTRFGQYF.

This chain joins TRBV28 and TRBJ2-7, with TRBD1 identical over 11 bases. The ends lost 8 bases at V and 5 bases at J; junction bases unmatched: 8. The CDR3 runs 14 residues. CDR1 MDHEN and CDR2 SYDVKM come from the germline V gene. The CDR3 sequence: CASATPGQGDEQYF. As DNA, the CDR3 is TGTGCCAGCGCAACCCCGGGACAGGGGGACGAGCAGTACTTC.

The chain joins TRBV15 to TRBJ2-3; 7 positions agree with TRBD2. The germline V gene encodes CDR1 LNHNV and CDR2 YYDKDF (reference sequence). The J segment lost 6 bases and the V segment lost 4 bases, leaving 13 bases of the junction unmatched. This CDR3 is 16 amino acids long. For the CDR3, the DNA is TGTGCCACCAGCACCCCTGGGAGGGTGAGATCCGATACGCAGTATTTT. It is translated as CATSTPGRVRSDTQYF. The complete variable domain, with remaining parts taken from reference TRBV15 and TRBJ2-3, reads DAMVIQNPRYQVTQFGKPVTLSCSQTLNHNVMYWYQQKSSQAPKLLFHYYDKDFNNEADTPDNFQSRRPNTSFCFLDIRSPGLGDTAMYLCATSTPGRVRSDTQYFGPGTRLTVL.

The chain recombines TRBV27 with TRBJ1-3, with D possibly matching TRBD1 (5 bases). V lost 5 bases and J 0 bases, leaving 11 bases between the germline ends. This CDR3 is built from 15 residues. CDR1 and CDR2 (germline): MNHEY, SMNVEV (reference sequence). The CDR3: CASSPQGSSGNTIYF. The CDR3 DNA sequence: TGTGCCAGCAGTCCCCAGGGAAGCTCTGGAAACACCATATATTTT.

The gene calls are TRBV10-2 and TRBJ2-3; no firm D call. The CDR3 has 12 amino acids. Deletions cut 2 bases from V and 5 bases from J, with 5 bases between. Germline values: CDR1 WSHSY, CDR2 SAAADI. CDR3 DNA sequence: TGCGCCAGCAGTGAGATACAAGATACGCAGTATTTT. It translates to CASSEIQDTQYF.

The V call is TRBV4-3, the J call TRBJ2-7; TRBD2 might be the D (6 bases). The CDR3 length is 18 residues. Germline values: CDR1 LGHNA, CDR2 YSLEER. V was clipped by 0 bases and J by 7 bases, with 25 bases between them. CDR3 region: CASSQDLRMGEAGREQYF. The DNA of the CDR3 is TGCGCCAGCAGCCAAGACCTAAGGATGGGGGAGGCAGGAAGGGAGCAGTACTTC.

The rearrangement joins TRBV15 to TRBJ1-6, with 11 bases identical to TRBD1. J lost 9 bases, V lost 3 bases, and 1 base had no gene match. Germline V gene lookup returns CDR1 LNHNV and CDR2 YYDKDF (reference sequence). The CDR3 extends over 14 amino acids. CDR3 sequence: CATSRGQGGSPLHF. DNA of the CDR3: TGTGCCACCAGCAGGGGACAGGGGGGTTCACCCCTCCACTTT.

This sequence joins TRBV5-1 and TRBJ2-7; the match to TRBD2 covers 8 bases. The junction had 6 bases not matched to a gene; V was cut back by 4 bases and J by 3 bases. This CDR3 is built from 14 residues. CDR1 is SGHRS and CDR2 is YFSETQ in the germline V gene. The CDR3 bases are TGCGCCAGCAGCCGGGGGGGGGCCAGCTACGAGCAGTACTTC. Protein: CASSRGGASYEQYF.

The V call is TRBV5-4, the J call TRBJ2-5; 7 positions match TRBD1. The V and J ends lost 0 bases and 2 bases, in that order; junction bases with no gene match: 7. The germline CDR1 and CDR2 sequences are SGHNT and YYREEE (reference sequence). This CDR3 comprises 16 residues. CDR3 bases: TGTGCCAGCAGCTTGGCCATAGGCAGGGGGCAAGAGACCCAGTACTTC. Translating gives CASSLAIGRGQETQYF. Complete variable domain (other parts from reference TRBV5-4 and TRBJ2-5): ETGVTQSPTHLIKTRGQQVTLRCSSQSGHNTVSWYQQALGQGPQFIFQYYREEENGRGNFPPRFSGLQFPNYSSELNVNALELDDSALYLCASSLAIGRGQETQYFGPGTRLLVL.

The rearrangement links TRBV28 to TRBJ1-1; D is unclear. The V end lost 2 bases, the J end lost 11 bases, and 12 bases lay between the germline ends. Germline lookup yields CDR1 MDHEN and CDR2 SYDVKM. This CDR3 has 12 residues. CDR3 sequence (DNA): TGTGCCAGCAGTTTAGCACCCCGGGAGGCTTTCTTT. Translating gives CASSLAPREAFF.

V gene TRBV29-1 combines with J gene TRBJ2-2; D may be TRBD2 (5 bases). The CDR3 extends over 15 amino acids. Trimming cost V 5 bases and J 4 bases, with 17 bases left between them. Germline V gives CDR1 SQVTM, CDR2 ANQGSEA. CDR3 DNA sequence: TGCAGCGTTAAGGAGGATACCTTTCTCACCGGGGAGCTGTTTTTT. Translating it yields CSVKEDTFLTGELFF.

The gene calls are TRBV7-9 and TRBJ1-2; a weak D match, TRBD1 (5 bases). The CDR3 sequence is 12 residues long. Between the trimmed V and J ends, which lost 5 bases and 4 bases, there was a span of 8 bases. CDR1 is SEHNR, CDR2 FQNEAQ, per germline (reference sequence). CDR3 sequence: CASSTDSYGYTF. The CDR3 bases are TGTGCCAGCAGCACCGACAGCTATGGCTACACCTTC.

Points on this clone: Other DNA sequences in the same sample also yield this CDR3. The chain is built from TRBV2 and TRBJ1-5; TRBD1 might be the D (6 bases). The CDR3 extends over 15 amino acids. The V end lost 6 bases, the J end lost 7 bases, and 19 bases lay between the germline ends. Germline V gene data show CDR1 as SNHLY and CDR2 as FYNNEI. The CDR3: CASREGGGPWQPQHF. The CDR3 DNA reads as TGTGCCAGCAGGGAGGGGGGGGGCCCTTGGCAGCCCCAGCATTTT.

CDR3 sequence reads: CASSPGQAAYEQYF. For the CDR3, the DNA is TGTGCCAGCAGCCCGGGACAGGCTGCCTACGAGCAGTACTTC. The rearrangement links TRBV7-8 to TRBJ2-5; 8 bases are a match to TRBD1. The end of the DNA is better explained by TRBJ2-7, so the J call may be wrong. The CDR3 extends over 14 amino acids. The germline CDR1 and CDR2 sequences are SGHVS and FQNEAQ.

The CDR3, as DNA: TGCGCCAGCAGCCAAGATAGTCAGGCGAACACTGAAGCTTTCTTT. As protein: CASSQDSQANTEAFF. The rearrangement joins TRBV4-1 to TRBJ1-1; no firm D call. The CDR3 totals 15 residues. Germline CDR1 reads MGHRA; CDR2 reads YSYEKL. With 0 bases removed from V and 1 base from J, the gap between germline ends came to 9 bases.

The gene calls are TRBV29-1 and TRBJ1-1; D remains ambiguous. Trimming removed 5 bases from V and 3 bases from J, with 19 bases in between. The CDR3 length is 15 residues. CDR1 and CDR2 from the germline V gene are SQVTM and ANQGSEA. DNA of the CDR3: TGCAGCGTTCGTCGCGGGCAAGGAGGATACACTGAAGCTTTCTTT. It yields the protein CSVRRGQGGYTEAFF.

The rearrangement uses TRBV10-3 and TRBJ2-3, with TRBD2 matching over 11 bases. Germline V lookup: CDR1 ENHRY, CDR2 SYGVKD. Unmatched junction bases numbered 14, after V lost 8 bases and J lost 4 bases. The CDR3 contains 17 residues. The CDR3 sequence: CAIGGVAGGPGSDTQYF. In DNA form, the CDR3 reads TGTGCCATCGGAGGAGTAGCGGGGGGGCCGGGATCAGATACGCAGTATTTT.

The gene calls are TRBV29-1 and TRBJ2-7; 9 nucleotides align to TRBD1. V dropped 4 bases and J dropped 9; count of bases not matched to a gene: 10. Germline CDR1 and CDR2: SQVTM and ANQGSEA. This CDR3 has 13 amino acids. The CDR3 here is CSVAGQGASWQYF. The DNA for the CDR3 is TGCAGCGTTGCGGGACAGGGCGCCTCATGGCAGTACTTC.

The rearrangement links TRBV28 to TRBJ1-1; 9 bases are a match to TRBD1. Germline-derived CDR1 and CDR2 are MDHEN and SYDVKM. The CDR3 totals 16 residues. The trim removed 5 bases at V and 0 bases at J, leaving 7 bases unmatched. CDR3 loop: CASSLGTGRMNTEAFF. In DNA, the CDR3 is TGTGCCAGCAGTCTCGGGACAGGGAGAATGAACACTGAAGCTTTCTTT.

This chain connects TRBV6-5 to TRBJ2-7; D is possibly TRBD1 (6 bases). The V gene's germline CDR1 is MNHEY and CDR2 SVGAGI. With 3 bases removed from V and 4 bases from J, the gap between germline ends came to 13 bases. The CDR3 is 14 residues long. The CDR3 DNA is TGTGCCAGCAGTTATCCCGGACAGATTTACGAGCAGTACTTC. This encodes CASSYPGQIYEQYF.